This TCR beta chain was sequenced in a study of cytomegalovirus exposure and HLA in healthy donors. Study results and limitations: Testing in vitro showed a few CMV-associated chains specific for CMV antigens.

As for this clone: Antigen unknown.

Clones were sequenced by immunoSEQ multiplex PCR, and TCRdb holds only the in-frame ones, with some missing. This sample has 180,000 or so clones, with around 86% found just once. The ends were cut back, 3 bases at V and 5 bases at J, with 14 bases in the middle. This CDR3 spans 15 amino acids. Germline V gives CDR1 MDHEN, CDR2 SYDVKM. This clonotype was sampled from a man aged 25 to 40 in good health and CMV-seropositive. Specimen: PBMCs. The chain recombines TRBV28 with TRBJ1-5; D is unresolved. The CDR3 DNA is TGTGCCAGCAGTTTGGGTTGGCAGAACGATCAGCCCCAGCATTTT. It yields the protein CASSLGWQNDQPQHF. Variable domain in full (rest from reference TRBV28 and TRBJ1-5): DVKVTQSSRYLVKRTGEKVFLECVQDMDHENMFWYRQDPGLGLRLIYFSYDVKMKEKGDIPEGYSVSREKKERFSLILESASTNQTSMYLCASSLGWQNDQPQHFGDGTRLSIL.